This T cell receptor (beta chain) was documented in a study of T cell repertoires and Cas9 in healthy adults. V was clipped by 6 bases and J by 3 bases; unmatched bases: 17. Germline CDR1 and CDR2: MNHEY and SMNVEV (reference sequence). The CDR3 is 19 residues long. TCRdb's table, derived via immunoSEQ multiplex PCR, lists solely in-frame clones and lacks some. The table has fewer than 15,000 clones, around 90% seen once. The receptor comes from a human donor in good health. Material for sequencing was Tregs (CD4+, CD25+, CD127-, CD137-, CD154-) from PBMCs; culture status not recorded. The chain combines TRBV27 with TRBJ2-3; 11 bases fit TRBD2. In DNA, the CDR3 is TGTGCCAGCAGGCGGATTAGCGGGGGGGTATTTGGAGAAACAGATACGCAGTATTTT. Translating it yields CASRRISGGVFGETDTQYF.